This entry concerns a single T cell receptor (beta chain). Its target antigen remains unknown. Per-base qualities were not stored, and no clone one base away is much larger. The data were taken from a study of CD8+CD57+ T cells in acquired aplastic anemia (dated by TCRdb to 2017 to 2018). Study-wide context: On average, sorted CD4+ and CD8+ cells yielded around 3.1 ug of extracted DNA, with a range of 0.2 to 27.4 ug. CD8+CD57+ expansion was defined as frequency above the mean frequency observed in healthy subjects. Overall study outcomes, separate from this receptor: Twenty-nine CD8+ CDR3 sequences were shared between patients and controls but appeared highly expressed in patients and within their immunodominant clones. Patients and healthy controls showed no significant difference in CD8+ Simpson's diversity (P=0.060).

Patients chosen for sequencing had shown expansion of CD8+CD57+ cells by flow cytometry. All patients had severe acquired aplastic anemia diagnosed by International Study of Aplastic Anemia and Agranulocytosis and Camitta criteria. Patients had received no therapy at the time of blood sampling. TCR repertoires of sorted CD4+ and CD8+ blood T cells from severe aplastic anemia patients and healthy subjects were deep-sequenced in the study. In the USA, patient enrollment took place under clinicaltrials.gov protocols 00001620, 01623167, 00001397, 00071045, 00081523 and 00961064. Ficoll-Paque density gradient centrifugation was used to isolate peripheral blood mononuclear cells. CD4+ and CD8+ T cells were sorted by FACS or magnetic beads before DNA extraction. V loses 6 bases at its end and J loses 8 bases; junction bases beyond the gene matches: 7. Sequences SNHLY (CDR1) and FYNNEI (CDR2) are obtained from the germline V gene. Spanning cysteine to phenylalanine, the CDR3 consists of 14 amino acids. The kept DNA is CDR3 alone, 42 bases in frame from the first base.

TCR beta VDJ combination and CDR3 sequence profiling used genomic DNA as the template. An Illumina HiSeq 2000 was used for TCR repertoire sequencing. Per the original workflow: TRBV/TRBJ rearrangement plots, CDR3 size and DJ length profiles, and Simpson's diversity index were used to assess repertoires. The most abundant DNA sequence in the deep sequencing data was taken as the immunodominant clone. CDR3 amino acid sequences were screened for sharing across subjects and were compared with published repertoires and the VDJdb database. TCRdb reprocessed the public reads (quality trimming at Q25 with fastp, clone calling with MiXCR) and kept in-frame beta chains. A single entry per CDR3 protein holds the most common genes and DNA from its merged rows. The V and J calls and clone size come from TCRdb's table, not from the authors' own analysis. The sample profile shows 80,000 to 100,000 distinct CDR3 sequences; around two thirds of them were found once. The ten top clones hold about 62% of the sample.

The sequenced sample consisted of sorted CD4+, CD8+, or CD8+CD57+ T cells (not recorded which) from PBMCs. The clonotype comes from a human donor with aplastic anemia. The chain links TRBV2 with TRBJ1-6; 7 nucleotides in the junction match TRBD1. For the CDR3, the sequence is CASRGTVIDSPLHF. Here is the DNA: TGTGCCAGCAGGGGGACAGTTATTGATTCACCCCTCCACTTT. Beyond the CDR3, the reference TRBV2 and TRBJ1-6 genes provide the residues; the full variable domain reads: EPEVTQTPSHQVTQMGQEVILRCVPISNHLYFYWYRQILGQKVEFLVSFYNNEISEKSEIFDDQFSVERPDGSNFTLKIRSTKLEDSAMYFCASRGTVIDSPLHFGNGTRLTVT.